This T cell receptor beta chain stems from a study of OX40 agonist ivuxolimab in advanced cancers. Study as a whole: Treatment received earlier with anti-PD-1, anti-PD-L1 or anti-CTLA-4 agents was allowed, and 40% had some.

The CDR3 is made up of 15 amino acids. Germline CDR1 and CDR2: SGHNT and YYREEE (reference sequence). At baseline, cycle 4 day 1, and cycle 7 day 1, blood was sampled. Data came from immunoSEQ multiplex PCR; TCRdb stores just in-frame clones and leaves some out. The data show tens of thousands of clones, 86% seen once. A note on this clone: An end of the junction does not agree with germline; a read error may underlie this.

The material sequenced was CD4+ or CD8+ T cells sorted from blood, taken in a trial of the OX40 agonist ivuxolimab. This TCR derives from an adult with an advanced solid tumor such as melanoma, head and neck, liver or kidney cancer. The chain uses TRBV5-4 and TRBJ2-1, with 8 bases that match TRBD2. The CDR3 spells CTSSLGGGGLGEQFF. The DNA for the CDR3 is TGTACCAGCAGCTTGGGAGGCGGGGGGTTGGGTGAGCAGTTCTTC. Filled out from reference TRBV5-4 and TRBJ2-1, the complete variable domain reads ETGVTQSPTHLIKTRGQQVTLRCSSQSGHNTVSWYQQALGQGPQFIFQYYREEENGRGNFPPRFSGLQFPNYSSELNVNALELDDSALYLCTSSLGGGGLGEQFFGPGTRLTVL.